This T cell receptor beta chain comes out of a study of beta chain features in type 1 diabetes. Overall study findings and caveats: TCRB CDR3 length was moderately but significantly reduced in all four CD4+ subsets of Type 1 diabetes patients. A closer apparent resemblance between naive, central memory and Treg TCRB repertoires was seen in patients than in healthy donors.

CDR1 and CDR2 (germline): SEHNR, FQNEAQ (reference sequence). J gave up 5 bases and V 3 bases, and 1 base lay outside the gene matches. This CDR3 spans 14 amino acids. Sorting of CD4+ naive, central memory, regulatory and stem cell-like memory cells was performed via CD45RO/CCR7/CD25/CD127/CD95/CD27. This clone was seen a few times. What it binds is unknown. Expressed TCRB transcripts got sequenced, as all isolated RNA was reverse transcribed. The repertoire was sequenced with immunoSEQ multiplex PCR; TCRdb's copy has only in-frame clones and lacks some. Here the sample spans around 600,000 clones, under 15% being singletons.

The gene calls are TRBV7-9 and TRBJ1-4, with 9 bases matching TRBD1. Sequenced material: naive CD4+ T cells from blood. The clonotype comes from a man under 40 with type 1 diabetes. The DNA for the CDR3 is TGTGCCAGCAGCTTGGGGACAGGGAATGAAAAACTGTTTTTT. It is translated as CASSLGTGNEKLFF.